This TCR beta chain was retrieved from a study of early T cells in non-severe SARS-CoV-2 infection. This clonotype was recorded at least ten times. The CDR3 loop spans 15 amino acids. Per germline, CDR1 WNHNN and CDR2 SYGVQD (reference sequence). V gave up 0 bases and J gave up 6 bases, with 15 bases separating them. Individual cDNA molecules carried attached unique molecular identifiers. TCRdb re-called the 5' RACE reads through MiXCR, storing one row per CDR3 protein. The table lists roughly 24,000 distinct CDR3 sequences, 3% to 4% of them singletons. The sequencing input was whole blood. V and J are TRBV10-1 and TRBJ2-7; D uncertain. The TCR sequence derives from an adult who was a healthcare worker with PCR-confirmed SARS-CoV-2 infection or an uninfected control (not recorded which). CDR3 in amino acids: CASSESGSRFGEQYF. The DNA of the CDR3 is TGCGCCAGCAGTGAGTCGGGGTCCCGCTTCGGCGAGCAGTACTTC.